These 12 T cell receptor beta chains share one sample of origin, sequenced in a study of response to subunit inactivated influenza vaccine. TCRdb analysed the RT-PCR reads with MiXCR anew, one entry per CDR3 protein. The table lists roughly 700,000 distinct CDR3 sequences, approximately 15% of them singletons, with approximately 10% in the top ten. This specimen consisted of PBMCs from blood, obtained 11 to 12 days after vaccination. These receptors came from a man in his fifties who received an inactivated influenza vaccine.

The CDR3 loop is CAISGDRGGQPQHF. DNA of the CDR3: TGTGCCATCAGCGGGGACAGGGGCGGACAGCCCCAGCATTTT. The chain recombines TRBV10-3 with TRBJ1-5; TRBD1 matches 10 bases. Germline CDR1 ENHRY, CDR2 SYGVKD. The trim removed 6 bases at V and 7 bases at J, leaving 6 bases unmatched. The CDR3 sequence is 14 residues long.

The rearrangement joins TRBV28 to TRBJ2-3, with TRBD1 as a possible D gene (5 bases). The CDR3 totals 15 residues. Germline loops: CDR1 MDHEN, CDR2 SYDVKM. V was clipped by 5 bases and J by 1 base, with 13 bases between them. CDR3 coding DNA: TGTGCCAGCAGTAAGCAGGGCCGAGGCACAGATACGCAGTATTTT. Protein: CASSKQGRGTDTQYF.

This clonotype was observed many times. The chain couples TRBV12-3 or TRBV12-4 to TRBJ2-3; 13 nucleotides align to TRBD2. After removal of 5 bases from V and 6 bases from J, the junction contained 8 bases not matched to a gene. The CDR3 is made up of 16 amino acids. The chain's CDR3 is CASSAGTSGTWDTQYF. The CDR3 bases are TGTGCCAGCAGTGCGGGGACTAGCGGGACATGGGATACGCAGTATTTT.

This clonotype was found a few times. The chain carries TRBV29-1 and TRBJ1-5; D might be TRBD1 (5 bases). Trimming removed 4 bases at V and 5 bases at J, with 12 bases between. The germline CDR1 and CDR2 sequences are SQVTM and ANQGSEA. The CDR3 runs 13 residues. CDR3 in amino acids: CSVVGVDDQPQHF. The CDR3 DNA reads as TGCAGCGTTGTAGGGGTCGACGATCAGCCCCAGCATTTT.

This clonotype was picked up a small number of times. The V gene is TRBV19, the J gene TRBJ2-7; 10 bases fit TRBD1. CDR3 length equals 15 residues. Germline CDR1 is LNHDA and CDR2 is SQIVND (reference sequence). V lost 3 bases to trimming and J lost 6 bases; unmatched junction nucleotides: 8. The CDR3 here is CASSIPGQGVVEQYF. The CDR3 DNA reads TGTGCCAGTAGTATTCCCGGACAGGGGGTCGTCGAGCAGTACTTC.

The rearrangement joins TRBV20-1 to TRBJ1-5, with 7 bases fitting TRBD1. The V and J ends lost 0 bases and 5 bases, in that order; junction bases with no gene match: 4. CDR1 and CDR2 (germline): DFQATT, SNEGSKA (reference sequence). The CDR3 has 14 amino acids. In DNA, the CDR3 is TGCAGTGCTAGAGACAGGGGGTACGATCAGCCCCAGCATTTT. Translation gives CSARDRGYDQPQHF.

The chain has TRBV12-3 or TRBV12-4 and TRBJ2-4; D is possibly TRBD2 (5 bases). The CDR3 covers 11 residues. V was pared by 8 bases and J by 7 bases, with 9 bases between. This chain's CDR3 is CASGPGNIQYF. CDR3 nucleotide sequence: TGTGCCAGCGGTCCGGGGAACATTCAGTACTTC.

This sequence joins TRBV5-1 and TRBJ2-7; D gene uncertain. This CDR3 is 11 amino acids long. CDR1 and CDR2 from the germline V gene are SGHRS and YFSETQ. V gave up 0 bases and J gave up 10 bases, with 8 bases separating them. CDR3 coding DNA: TGCGCCAGCAGCTTGGAAAGTGCTCAGTACTTC. Protein product: CASSLESAQYF.

V is TRBV11-1 and J is TRBJ2-7, with D possibly TRBD1 on 6 matching bases. The CDR3 runs 15 residues. With 5 bases removed from V and 2 bases from J, the gap between germline ends came to 16 bases. Germline-derived CDR1 and CDR2 are SGHAT and FQDESV (reference sequence). The CDR3 DNA is TGTGCCAGCAGCGCGGACAGAAGGACAACCTACGAGCAGTACTTC. It codes for CASSADRRTTYEQYF.

V and J are TRBV6-1 and TRBJ1-4; TRBD1 aligns across 9 bases. CDR3 size: 17 residues. V shed 9 bases and J 0 bases; nucleotides not matched to a gene: 11. The germline V gene encodes CDR1 MNHNS and CDR2 SASEGT. Here the CDR3 DNA reads TGTGCCAGGGCACCGGGACAGGGTGGAGCAACTAATGAAAAACTGTTTTTT. This encodes CARAPGQGGATNEKLFF.

This clonotype was seen only a few times. J is TRBJ2-5 and V is TRBV5-1; weak D call: TRBD1 (5 bases). The CDR3 consists of 14 residues. The germline gives CDR1 SGHRS, CDR2 YFSETQ. The V gene lost 0 bases and the J gene lost 5 bases, with 11 bases spanning the gap. In DNA, the CDR3 is TGCGCCAGCAGCTTGGGGCAGGCAGGGGAGACCCAGTACTTC. Protein: CASSLGQAGETQYF.

This clonotype was seen a few times. The chain combines TRBV27 with TRBJ2-7, with D perhaps being TRBD1 or TRBD2 (6 bases each). The CDR3 loop spans 17 amino acids. V was cut by 1 base and J by 5 bases, with 21 bases left in between. CDR1 and CDR2 (germline): MNHEY, SMNVEV (reference sequence). The CDR3 bases are TGTGCCAGCAGTTTATTCGGATCGGGGGCAGGGGTCGACGAGCAGTACTTC. It is translated as CASSLFGSGAGVDEQYF.